The 2 T cell receptor beta chains in this list originate from one sample, sequenced in a study of beta chain features in type 1 diabetes. Whole-study results and caveats: Shortening of TCRB CDR3s, moderate but significant, appeared in all four CD4+ subsets of Type 1 diabetes patients.

Reverse transcription of all isolated RNA meant that expressed TCRB transcripts were sequenced. Data came from immunoSEQ multiplex PCR; TCRdb stores just in-frame clones and leaves some out. The sample yields 630,000 or so clones, about an eighth seen once. No antigens are known for them. The material sequenced was naive CD4+ T cells from blood. The receptor source for this set is a man aged 18 to 35 with type 1 diabetes.

This clone was detected only a few times. The gene calls are TRBV15 and TRBJ2-7; TRBD1 matches 10 bases. Germline assignment: CDR1 LNHNV and CDR2 YYDKDF (reference sequence). The V gene end was trimmed by 2 bases and the J gene end by 1 base; junction bases not matched to a gene: 5. The CDR3 sequence is 16 residues long. As DNA, the CDR3 is TGTGCCACCAGCAGACCCCCGGGACAGGGGTCCTACGAGCAGTACTTC. This gives the protein CATSRPPGQGSYEQYF.

V is TRBV11-2 and J is TRBJ2-7; possible D gene TRBD2, 6 bases. Germline CDR1 reads SGHAT; CDR2 reads FQNNGV. Trimming stripped 7 bases from V and 2 bases from J, with 15 bases between. The CDR3 sequence is 14 residues long. The CDR3 DNA follows: TGTGCCAGCACCTCGGTGGGAGGTCCCTACGAGCAGTACTTC. It translates to CASTSVGGPYEQYF.